Here is one T cell receptor beta chain with its context. No antigen is known for it. These data belong to a study of PD-L1 blockade in urothelial cancer. Across the study: Bladder-origin urothelial cancer in males described about 90% of the 29 patients.

Only in-frame clones appear in the TCRdb table, and some are missing; sequencing was by immunoSEQ multiplex PCR. The table lists around 50,000 clones, roughly 88% of them singletons. Germline V gene lookup returns CDR1 MNHEY and CDR2 SVGAGI. The J segment lost 12 bases and the V segment lost 6 bases, leaving 14 bases of the junction unmatched. This CDR3 is 14 amino acids long. This sample's time point: peripheral blood 6 weeks after treatment start. Study-level findings and limits: Expansion of tumor-associated blood clones at 3 weeks was greater in durable-benefit patients.

The specimen comprised PBMCs, sampled around atezolizumab (anti-PD-L1) treatment. The chain joins TRBV6-5 to TRBJ1-1; 9 bases map to TRBD1. This TCR was recovered from a man aged 45-60 years with urothelial cancer. CDR3 nucleotides: TGTGCCAGCAGCTACGGGGGGACAGGGAAAGAACCTTTCTTT. This encodes CASSYGGTGKEPFF.